The 6 T cell receptor beta chains below come from one sample, sequenced in a study of blood T cells in healthy people across ages (dated by TCRdb to between 2014 and 2016). Libraries were constructed by 5' RACE. The sequencing machine was an Illumina HiSeq 2500. A second PCR of roughly 7 to 11 cycles was run with a J-beta primer mix and a sample-barcoded 5' primer. In-frame beta chains were kept once TCRdb had trimmed the public reads at Q25 with fastp and called clones with MiXCR. Each entry is one CDR3 protein sequence, shown with its most common DNA and genes. The sample contains around 1.5 million distinct CDR3 sequences, 42% of them found a single time. The ten largest make up roughly 7.9% of the sample. The material sequenced was blood. All receptors derive from a young woman in good health.

The chain combines TRBV4-1 with TRBJ1-3; a weak D match, TRBD1 (5 bases). CDR3 size: 14 residues. Trimming took 1 base from V and 4 from J, leaving 8 bases between them. Germline V gene lookup returns CDR1 MGHRA and CDR2 YSYEKL. The CDR3 DNA reads as TGCGCCAGCAGCCAAGTATGGGGGGGAAACACCATATATTTT. Encoded protein: CASSQVWGGNTIYF.

In this sample, this clonotype turned up many times. This chain links TRBV5-5 with TRBJ2-3; TRBD2 agrees at 9 bases. CDR1 is SGHKS and CDR2 is YYEKEE in the germline V gene (reference sequence). The CDR3 has 17 residues. With V trimmed by 4 bases and J by 0 bases, 9 bases remained unmatched. CDR3 DNA sequence: TGTGCCAGCAGCCGAGCGGGGGGACTTCCTAGCACAGATACGCAGTATTTT. The encoded protein is CASSRAGGLPSTDTQYF.

This rearrangement joins TRBV19 to TRBJ2-7; D is unclear. This CDR3 region has 12 residues. V gave up 4 bases and J gave up 3 bases, with 7 bases separating them. The germline CDR1 and CDR2 sequences are LNHDA and SQIVND (reference sequence). CDR3 nucleotide sequence: TGTGCCAGTAGTACACTAAACTACGAGCAGTACTTC. Translating it yields CASSTLNYEQYF. Full variable domain (missing parts from reference TRBV19 and TRBJ2-7): DGGITQSPKYLFRKEGQNVTLSCEQNLNHDAMYWYRQDPGQGLRLIYYSQIVNDFQKGDIAEGYSVSREKKESFPLTVTSAQKNPTAFYLCASSTLNYEQYFGPGTRLTVT.

This clonotype was seen more than once but under ten times. V gene TRBV4-1 combines with J gene TRBJ2-3, with 8 bases fitting TRBD2. Per the germline V gene, CDR1 is MGHRA and CDR2 is YSYEKL. Trimming cost V 4 bases and J 3 bases; bases outside gene matches: 9. The length of the CDR3 is 16 residues. CDR3 loop: CASSPAPRGDTDTQYF. CDR3 bases: TGCGCCAGCAGCCCCGCGCCGCGGGGGGATACAGATACGCAGTATTTT.

In this sample, this clonotype turned up many times. The chain is built from TRBV28 and TRBJ2-7; D might be TRBD1 (6 bases). V was shortened by 2 bases and J by 3 bases, with 8 bases between the two germline ends. This CDR3 contains 13 residues. Per germline, CDR1 MDHEN and CDR2 SYDVKM. CDR3 loop: CASSLIGGYEQYF. The CDR3, as DNA: TGTGCCAGCAGTTTAATAGGGGGCTACGAGCAGTACTTC.

The J gene is TRBJ2-3, the V gene TRBV19; D remains unclear. Trimming took off 4 bases at V and 0 bases at J, with 17 bases between the two ends. The CDR3 is 17 amino acids. CDR1 LNHDA and CDR2 SQIVND come from the germline V gene (reference sequence). The CDR3, as DNA: TGTGCCAGTAGTAGCACTTTTCCCGGCGCTAGCACAGATACGCAGTATTTT. Its protein product is CASSSTFPGASTDTQYF.